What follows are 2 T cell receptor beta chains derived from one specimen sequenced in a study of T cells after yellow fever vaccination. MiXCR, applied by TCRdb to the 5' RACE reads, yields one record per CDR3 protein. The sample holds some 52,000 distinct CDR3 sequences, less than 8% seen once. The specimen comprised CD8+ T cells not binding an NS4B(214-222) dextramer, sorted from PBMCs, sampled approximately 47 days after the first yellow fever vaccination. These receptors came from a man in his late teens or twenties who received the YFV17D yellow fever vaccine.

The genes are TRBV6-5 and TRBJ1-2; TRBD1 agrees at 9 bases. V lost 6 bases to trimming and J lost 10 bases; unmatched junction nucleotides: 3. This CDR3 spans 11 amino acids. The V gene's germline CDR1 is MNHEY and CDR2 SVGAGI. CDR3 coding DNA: TGTGCCAGCAGGGGACAGGGAATCTACACCTTC. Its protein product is CASRGQGIYTF.

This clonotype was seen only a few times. CDR3 in amino acids: CASNDGGTEAFF. Written as DNA, the CDR3 is TGTGCCAGCAACGATGGCGGAACTGAAGCTTTCTTT. The chain recombines TRBV5-4 with TRBJ1-1; D is undetermined. V gave up 6 bases and J gave up 5 bases, with 11 bases separating them. The CDR3 loop spans 12 amino acids. Germline CDR1 is SGHNT and CDR2 is YYREEE (reference sequence).